The 10 T cell receptor beta chains given below trace back to one sample, sequenced in a study of blood T cell repertoires in COVID-19 (dated by TCRdb to the early 2020s). Receptor amplification or capture employed the immunoSEQ multiplex PCR assay. The table comes from immuneACCESS by way of TCRdb, which keeps in-frame sequences with V and J called. Part of the clones is missing from these tables; in studies checked, under half for an unresolved V gene and the rest for unknown reasons. The sample table contains 210,000 or so clones; only one count was recorded for about 90% of them. The ten largest make up 0.62% of the sample. What was sequenced was peripheral blood. These receptors originate from a man over 45 with acute or convalescent COVID-19.

The chain recombines TRBV27 with TRBJ2-1, with D possibly being TRBD2 (5 bases). Germline-derived CDR1 and CDR2 are MNHEY and SMNVEV (reference sequence). Trimming removed 6 bases at V and 0 bases at J, with 12 bases between. The CDR3 totals 15 residues. DNA of the CDR3: TGTGCCAGCAGGAGTGAGGGATCCTCCTACAATGAGCAGTTCTTC. This gives the protein CASRSEGSSYNEQFF.

The chain is built from TRBV28 and TRBJ1-5, with 7 nucleotides matching TRBD1. V gave up 6 bases and J gave up 6 bases; unmatched junction bases: 14. Germline V gene lookup returns CDR1 MDHEN and CDR2 SYDVKM. The CDR3 loop spans 16 amino acids. The CDR3 nucleotides are TGTGCCAGCAGGGGGCCAAGGGGGCGACGGGGTCAGCCCCAGCATTTT. Encoded protein: CASRGPRGRRGQPQHF.

On this clone: Other DNA sequences within the sample encode an identical CDR3. This chain connects TRBV5-1 to TRBJ2-1, with 8 nucleotides matching TRBD2. Germline lookup yields CDR1 SGHRS and CDR2 YFSETQ. The CDR3 contains 12 residues. V shed 8 bases and J 10 bases; nucleotides not matched to a gene: 8. The CDR3 is CASSGATGEQFF. The CDR3 nucleotides read TGCGCCAGTAGCGGGGCAACAGGGGAGCAGTTCTTC.

Only a few counts were recorded for this clone. The V gene is TRBV28, the J gene TRBJ2-2; possibly TRBD2 for D (5 bases). V was trimmed by 1 base and J by 1 base, leaving 10 bases between them. The germline V gene has CDR1 MDHEN and CDR2 SYDVKM. The CDR3 is 16 amino acids. CDR3 bases: TGTGCCAGCAGTTTATTACTCGGGGTGAACACCGGGGAGCTGTTTTTT. Its translation: CASSLLLGVNTGELFF.

This clone occurred a few times. The J gene is TRBJ2-7, the V gene TRBV5-6, with a tentative D call TRBD1 (5 bases). The V gene lost 0 bases and the J gene lost 4 bases, with 11 bases spanning the gap. The CDR3 is made up of 14 amino acids. Germline CDR1 and CDR2: SGHDT and YYEEEE. The CDR3 sequence: CASSLGRVTYEQYV. As DNA, the CDR3 is TGTGCCAGCAGCTTGGGCAGGGTTACATACGAGCAGTACGTC.

This clone has just one count. This rearrangement joins TRBV19 to TRBJ1-1; D call uncertain. There are 15 residues in the CDR3. Trimming stripped 1 base from V and 0 bases from J, with 9 bases between. Germline loops: CDR1 LNHDA, CDR2 SQIVND (reference sequence). This CDR3 reads CASSIVPGMNTEAFF. In DNA form, the CDR3 reads TGTGCCAGTAGTATAGTACCGGGGATGAACACTGAAGCTTTCTTT.

The chain carries TRBV30 and TRBJ1-1; 9 bases line up with TRBD1. Per the germline V gene, CDR1 is GTSNPN and CDR2 is SVGIG (reference sequence). V trimming: 2 bases; J trimming: 10 bases; junction bases outside the gene matches: 8. The CDR3 covers 13 residues. The CDR3 bases are TGTGCCTGGAGTCTCCGGGGACAGGGTTTAGCTTTCTTT. Translation gives CAWSLRGQGLAFF.

The chain couples TRBV23-1 to TRBJ2-1; D ambiguous. TRBV23-1 is identified as an open reading frame with a role that is uncertain. Trimming took 3 bases from V and 4 from J, leaving 7 bases between them. This CDR3 spans 13 amino acids. CDR3 sequence (DNA): TGCGCCAGCAGTCACCTAGAATACAATGAGCAGTTCTTC. This translates into CASSHLEYNEQFF.

This sequence joins TRBV21-1 and TRBJ2-2; the table names TRBD1, a call not compared with the DNA. TRBV21-1 is annotated as a pseudogene. CDR3 length: 16 residues. As DNA, the CDR3 is TGTGCCAGCAGCATTAGACAGGGGGGGAACACCGGGGAGCTGTTTTTT. Translated, it gives CASSIRQGGNTGELFF.

This clone came up once. V usage is TRBV3-1 (or the pseudogene TRBV3-2) and J usage is TRBJ2-3; D is possibly TRBD2 (5 bases). This CDR3 comprises 19 residues. V gave up 4 bases and J gave up 4 bases, with 27 bases separating them. The V gene's germline CDR1 is LGHDT and CDR2 YNNKEL (reference sequence). CDR3 residues: CASSLTGLPTLVRADTQYF. CDR3 bases: TGTGCCAGCAGCCTCACCGGACTGCCGACCCTCGTTAGGGCAGATACGCAGTATTTT.